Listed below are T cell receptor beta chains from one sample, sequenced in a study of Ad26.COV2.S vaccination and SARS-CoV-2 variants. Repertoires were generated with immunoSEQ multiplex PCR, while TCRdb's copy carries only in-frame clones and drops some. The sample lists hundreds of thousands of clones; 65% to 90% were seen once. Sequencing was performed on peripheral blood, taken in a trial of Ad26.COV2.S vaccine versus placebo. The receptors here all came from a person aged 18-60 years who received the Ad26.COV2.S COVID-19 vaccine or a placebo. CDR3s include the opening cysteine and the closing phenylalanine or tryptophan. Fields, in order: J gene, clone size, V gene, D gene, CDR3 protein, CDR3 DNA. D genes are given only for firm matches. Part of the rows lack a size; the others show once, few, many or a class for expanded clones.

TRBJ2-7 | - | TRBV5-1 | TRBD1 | CASSADRDAHEQYF | TGCGCCAGCAGCGCTGACAGGGACGCCCACGAGCAGTACTTC
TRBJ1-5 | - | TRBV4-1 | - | CASSQDGTGQPQHF | TGCGCCAGCAGCCAAGATGGAACGGGTCAGCCCCAGCATTTT
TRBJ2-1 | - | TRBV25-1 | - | CASSWAVSSYNEQFF | TGTGCCAGCAGTTGGGCGGTTAGCTCCTACAATGAGCAGTTCTTC
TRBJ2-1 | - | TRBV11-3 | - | CASSLANNEQFF | TGTGCCAGCAGCTTAGCAAACAATGAGCAGTTCTTC
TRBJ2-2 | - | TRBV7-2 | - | CASSLALTTTGELFF | TGTGCCAGCAGCTTAGCCCTGACTACCACCGGGGAGCTGTTTTTT
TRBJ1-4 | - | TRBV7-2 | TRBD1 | CASSLNRGPNEKLFF | TGTGCCAGCAGCTTAAACAGGGGTCCTAATGAAAAACTGTTTTTT
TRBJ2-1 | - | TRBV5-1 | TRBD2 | CASSFIPGGVEQFF | TGCGCCAGCAGCTTTATTCCGGGAGGGGTTGAGCAGTTCTTC
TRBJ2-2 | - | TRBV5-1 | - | CASSQLLAGVNTGELFF | TGCGCCAGCAGCCAACTTCTGGCAGGGGTTAACACCGGGGAGCTGTTTTTT
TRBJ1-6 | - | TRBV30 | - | CAWRSRFGSPLHF | TGTGCCTGGAGATCGAGGTTCGGTTCACCCCTCCACTTT
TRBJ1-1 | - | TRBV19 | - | CASHPRQNTEAFF | TGTGCCAGTCACCCCCGCCAGAACACTGAAGCTTTCTTT
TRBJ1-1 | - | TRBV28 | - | CASSPGVFDTEAFF | TGTGCCAGCAGCCCAGGGGTCTTTGACACTGAAGCTTTCTTT
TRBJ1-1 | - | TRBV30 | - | CAWKQGVNTEAFF | TGTGCCTGGAAACAGGGAGTGAACACTGAAGCTTTCTTT
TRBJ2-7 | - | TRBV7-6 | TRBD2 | CASSPASAGASYEQYF | TGTGCCAGCAGCCCGGCAAGTGCGGGAGCTTCCTACGAGCAGTACTTC
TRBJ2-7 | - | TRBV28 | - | CASSLSGYEQYF | TGTGCCAGCAGTTTGAGTGGCTACGAGCAGTACTTC
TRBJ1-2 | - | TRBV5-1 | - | CASTSTDGTNGYTF | TGCGCCAGCACCTCGACCGACGGCACGAATGGCTACACCTTC
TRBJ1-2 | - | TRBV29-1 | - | CSVEAGVTGYTF | TGCAGCGTTGAAGCTGGGGTTACGGGCTACACCTTC
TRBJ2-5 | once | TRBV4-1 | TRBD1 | CASSLNTGVETQYF | TGCGCCAGCAGCCTTAACACAGGGGTCGAGACCCAGTACTTC
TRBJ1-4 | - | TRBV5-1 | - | CASSLTASSNEKLFF | TGCGCCAGCAGCTTGACAGCCTCATCTAATGAAAAACTGTTTTTT
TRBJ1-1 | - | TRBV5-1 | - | CASSREDISNTEAFF | TGCGCCAGCAGCCGTGAGGACATTTCGAACACTGAAGCTTTCTTT
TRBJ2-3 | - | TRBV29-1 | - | CSGGDTDTQYF | TGCAGCGGAGGGGACACAGATACGCAGTATTTT
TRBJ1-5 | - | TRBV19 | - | CASTSTKGWVNQPQHF | TGTGCCAGTACCTCCACAAAGGGTTGGGTCAATCAGCCCCAGCATTTT
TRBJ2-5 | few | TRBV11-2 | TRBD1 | CASSPRQGQETQYF | TGTGCCAGCAGCCCGAGACAGGGACAAGAGACCCAGTACTTC
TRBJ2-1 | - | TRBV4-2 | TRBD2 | CASSQDQAGGGASNEQFF | TGTGCCAGCAGCCAAGATCAGGCCGGCGGGGGGGCCTCCAATGAGCAGTTCTTC
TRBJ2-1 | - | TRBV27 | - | CASSSRGPRYNEQFF | TGTGCCAGCAGTTCGCGGGGCCCACGCTACAATGAGCAGTTCTTC
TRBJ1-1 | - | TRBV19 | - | CASSIRQQNTEAFF | TGTGCCAGTAGTATACGACAGCAGAACACTGAAGCTTTCTTT
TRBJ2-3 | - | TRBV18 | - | CASSDTEMVVTDTQYF | TGTGCCAGCTCAGATACCGAGATGGTTGTGACAGATACGCAGTATTTT
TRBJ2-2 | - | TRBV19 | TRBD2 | CASIPTSGGVRTGELFF | TGTGCCAGTATCCCCACTAGCGGGGGGGTTAGGACCGGGGAGCTGTTTTTT
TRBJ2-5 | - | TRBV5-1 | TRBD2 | CASSSSGTSGGREVTQYF | TGCGCCAGCAGCTCCTCCGGGACTAGCGGGGGAAGGGAAGTTACCCAGTACTTC
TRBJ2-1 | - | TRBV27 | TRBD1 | CASSYRGPNEQFF | TGTGCCAGCAGTTACAGGGGGCCGAATGAGCAGTTCTTC
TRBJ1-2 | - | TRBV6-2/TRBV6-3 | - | CASSDDRYGYTF | TGTGCCAGCAGCGACGACAGATATGGCTACACCTTC
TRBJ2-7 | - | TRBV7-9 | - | CASSHKVYEQYF | TGTGCCAGCAGCCACAAGGTCTACGAGCAGTACTTC
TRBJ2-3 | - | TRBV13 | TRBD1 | CASSPRGQGITDTQYF | TGTGCCAGCAGCCCACGGGGACAGGGGATTACAGATACGCAGTATTTT
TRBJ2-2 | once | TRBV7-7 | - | CASSLVGGPNTGELFF | TGTGCCAGCAGCTTAGTAGGGGGTCCCAACACCGGGGAGCTGTTTTTT
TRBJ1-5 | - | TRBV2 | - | CASEYPMGRNQPQHF | TGTGCCAGCGAATACCCGATGGGGCGCAATCAGCCCCAGCATTTT
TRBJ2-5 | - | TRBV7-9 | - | CASSLGVRETQYF | TGTGCCAGCAGCTTGGGGGTCCGGGAGACCCAGTACTTC
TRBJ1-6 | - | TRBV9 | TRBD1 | CASSIQGANSPLHF | TGTGCCAGCAGCATACAGGGGGCAAATTCACCCCTCCACTTT
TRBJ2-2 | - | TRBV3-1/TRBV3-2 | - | CASSEFKRSNHGELFF | TGTGCCAGCAGCGAATTTAAGCGGTCGAATCACGGGGAGCTGTTTTTT
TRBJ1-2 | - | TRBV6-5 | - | CASSYRGARGYTF | TGTGCCAGCAGTTACAGGGGGGCGAGGGGCTACACCTTC
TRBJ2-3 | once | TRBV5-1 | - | CASSLAVGAGDTQYF | TGCGCCAGCAGCTTGGCCGTAGGGGCCGGAGATACGCAGTATTTT
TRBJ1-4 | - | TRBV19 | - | CASSISGSGTEKLFF | TGTGCCAGTAGTATATCCGGATCCGGGACAGAAAAACTGTTTTTT
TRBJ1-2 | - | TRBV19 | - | CASSIRQGHGYTF | TGTGCCAGTAGTATAAGGCAGGGTCACGGCTACACCTTC
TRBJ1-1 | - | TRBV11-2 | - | CASSLDVRLEAFF | TGTGCCAGCAGCTTAGACGTTCGTCTCGAAGCTTTCTTT
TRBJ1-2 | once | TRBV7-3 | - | CASSLVPETNYGYTF | TGTGCCAGCAGCTTGGTTCCCGAGACTAACTATGGCTACACCTTC
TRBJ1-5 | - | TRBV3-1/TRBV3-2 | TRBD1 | CASSRPAGGISNQPQHF | TGTGCCAGCAGCCGACCGGCAGGGGGTATTAGCAATCAGCCCCAGCATTTT
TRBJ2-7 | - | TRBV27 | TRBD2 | CASSGGSGRSFYEQYF | TGTGCCAGCAGTGGCGGGAGCGGGAGGTCCTTTTACGAGCAGTACTTC
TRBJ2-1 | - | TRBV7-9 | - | CASSKDNEQFF | TGTGCCAGCAGCAAGGACAATGAGCAGTTCTTC